The source of this TCR beta chain is a study of CD8 T cells in Susac syndrome. Sequencing of TCR beta was performed on blood CD8+ T cells and on blood CD4+ T cells. Age- and sex-matched healthy donors served as the control group. RNA amounts of roughly 0.45 to 1 ug underwent reverse transcription with random hexamers. An immunoSEQ multiplex PCR generated amplified TCR beta CDR3 products spanning 54 Vbeta and 13 Jbeta. TCRdb called the immunoSEQ multiplex PCR reads again in MiXCR, with one record for every CDR3 protein. The data show 95,000 to 150,000 distinct CDR3 sequences, 90% to 95% seen once. Trimming left V 5 bases short and J 15 bases short, with 17 bases between. CDR3 length: 12 amino acids. Findings of the study overall: The authors acknowledged that their TCR sequencing and HLA analysis involved a relatively small number of individuals.

A note on this clonotype: Its antigen is as yet unknown.

The origin of this receptor is a human donor in good health. The sequenced sample was CD4+ T cells from PBMCs. This rearrangement joins TRBV12-3 or TRBV12-4 to TRBJ2-1; D not certain. The CDR3 sequence: CASSPSAPRWFF. The CDR3 DNA follows: TGTGCCAGCAGTCCGTCTGCGCCTAGATGGTTCTTC.